Presented here are 9 T cell receptor beta chains from one specimen sequenced in a study of T cells after yellow fever vaccination. TCRdb re-called the 5' RACE reads with MiXCR, one entry per CDR3 protein. The table lists about 250,000 distinct CDR3 sequences, 3.6% of them singletons. Sample: PBMCs, taken 15 days after the yellow fever booster vaccination. All receptors come from a man aged 18 to 35 who received the YFV17D yellow fever vaccine.

This clonotype was seen many times. The rearrangement joins TRBV12-3 or TRBV12-4 to TRBJ2-3; D may be TRBD1 (6 bases). Trimming took 0 bases from V and 1 from J, leaving 14 bases between them. This CDR3 spans 17 amino acids. The CDR3, as DNA: TGTGCCAGCAGTTTAGCGCTGGTGGGGGCCGGCACAGATACGCAGTATTTT. It yields the protein CASSLALVGAGTDTQYF.

At least ten counts were recorded for this clonotype. A read error may produce the germline difference seen at one junction end. The rearrangement joins TRBV5-1 to TRBJ1-1; D perhaps matches TRBD1 (6 bases). This CDR3 comprises 14 residues. Germline values: CDR1 SGHRS, CDR2 YFSETQ. In DNA form, the CDR3 reads TGCGCCAGCAGCCTGGAACAGGGTTGGACTGATGCTTTCTTT. The encoded protein is CASSLEQGWTDAFF.

This clonotype was seen many times. The gene calls are TRBV18 and TRBJ2-7; 8 bases agree with TRBD1. This CDR3 is 14 amino acids long. Trimming at V came to 6 bases and at J to 4 bases, leaving 8 bases not matched to a gene. From germline, CDR1 is KGHSH and CDR2 LQKENI. The CDR3 DNA reads TGTGCCAGCTCGTACCGGGACAGGAATTACGAGCAGTACTTC. Translating gives CASSYRDRNYEQYF.

This clonotype was counted ten times or more. The chain links TRBV20-1 to TRBJ2-1, with TRBD2 identical over 10 bases. Germline loops: CDR1 DFQATT, CDR2 SNEGSKA (reference sequence). Trimming took 6 bases from V and 4 from J; bases not matched to a gene: 6. This CDR3 is built from 14 residues. The CDR3 bases are TGCAGTGCCGTCAGCGGGGGGGTTTACAATGAGCAGTTCTTC. Translated: CSAVSGGVYNEQFF.

Many counts were recorded for this clonotype. The chain uses TRBV5-1 and TRBJ2-5; no clear D gene. Trimming removed 4 bases from V and 5 bases from J, with 15 bases in between. CDR1 and CDR2 from the germline V gene are SGHRS and YFSETQ. This CDR3 is built from 14 residues. The CDR3 here is CASSHGKVRETQYF. CDR3 DNA: TGCGCCAGCAGCCATGGCAAGGTACGGGAGACCCAGTACTTC.

This clonotype was picked up many times. The chain carries TRBV7-2 and TRBJ2-5; TRBD2 aligns across 7 bases. With 5 bases clipped from V and 6 bases from J, the junction kept 18 bases outside the gene matches. Germline loops: CDR1 SGHTA, CDR2 FQGNSA. This CDR3 contains 17 residues. CDR3 nucleotides: TGTGCCAGCAGCCCGCCAGGACTAGGGAGGAGCGTAAAGACCCAGTACTTC. Translating gives CASSPPGLGRSVKTQYF.

Ten or more counts support this clonotype. The J gene is TRBJ1-2, the V gene TRBV6-5, with no clear D. Germline assignment: CDR1 MNHEY and CDR2 SVGAGI. The length of the CDR3 is 14 residues. The V and J ends lost 4 bases and 4 bases respectively, with 13 bases between them. The CDR3 spells CASSSGSAFYGYTF. CDR3 in DNA: TGTGCCAGCAGTTCCGGATCAGCTTTCTATGGCTACACCTTC.

The table lists this clonotype with many counts. This chain joins TRBV20-1 and TRBJ2-7; D remains unclear. The length of the CDR3 is 15 residues. CDR1 is DFQATT, CDR2 SNEGSKA, per germline (reference sequence). Deletions cut 0 bases from V and 2 bases from J, with 14 bases between. As DNA, the CDR3 is TGCAGTGCTAGAGATCGGCGGACCATCACCTACGAGCAGTACGTC. The encoded protein is CSARDRRTITYEQYV.

The chain joins TRBV5-6 to TRBJ2-1, with D possibly being TRBD1 or TRBD2 (5 bases each). V dropped 5 bases and J dropped 3 bases, with 15 bases sitting between them. Per germline, CDR1 SGHDT and CDR2 YYEEEE. The CDR3 contains 15 residues. The CDR3 sequence is CASRAGTDHYNEQFF. The CDR3 nucleotides read TGTGCCAGCAGAGCCGGGACGGACCACTACAATGAGCAGTTCTTC.